Detailed here is one T cell receptor (beta chain). Its antigen is currently unknown. At one end the junction does not follow the germline gene, possibly because of a read error. Each diagnosis was determined on the basis of clinical symptoms, serum thyroxine, TRAb, thyroid ultrasound and orbital computed tomography. Germline assignment: CDR1 SGHTA and CDR2 FQGNSA. The CDR3 is 13 amino acids. From RNA, the CDR3 regions of TCR beta chains were amplified and sequenced. First-round RT-PCR with HTBI primers preceded a second-round multiplex PCR. MiXCR, applied by TCRdb to the multiplex PCR reads, yields one record per CDR3 protein. Among 650,000 to 800,000 distinct CDR3 sequences, roughly 39% were seen once, and the ten largest hold more than 2.5%. This entry belongs to a study of Graves' ophthalmopathy and Graves' hyperthyroidism. Overall study findings and caveats: Most expanded clonotypes from thyroid (those above 0.001 frequency) were also found in blood. Distinction of ophthalmopathy from stable hyperthyroidism by a 13-signature model reached roughly 87% sensitivity and 81.08% specificity. The model achieved about 70% sensitivity and 72.22% specificity for ophthalmopathy progression.

The origin of this receptor is an adult man with Graves' ophthalmopathy. Sequencing was performed on peripheral blood. The chain links TRBV7-2 to TRBJ1-4, with D tentatively TRBD1 (5 bases). CDR3 bases: TGTGCCTGCAGCGTTACCCGGGGCGAAAAACTGTTTTTT. Amino acid sequence: CACSVTRGEKLFF.